These 10 T cell receptor beta chains share one sample of origin, sequenced in a study of identical twins. TCRdb processed the 5' RACE reads anew with MiXCR; each CDR3 protein has one entry. The data hold 450,000 or so distinct CDR3 sequences, with 20% to 25% observed a single time. These data were also reused for a study on T cells expressing NK-cell markers.

Sequencing input: CD4+ T cells sorted from blood. Receptors were obtained from a woman aged 18-29 years in good health.

This chain uses TRBV2 with TRBJ1-5; D unclear. Germline V lookup: CDR1 SNHLY, CDR2 FYNNEI. The CDR3 extends over 12 amino acids. The ends were cut back, 0 bases at V and 6 bases at J, with 3 bases in the middle. CDR3 DNA: TGTGCCAGCAGTGAAGCCGGTCAGCCCCAGCATTTT. Translation gives CASSEAGQPQHF. The whole variable domain, remainder taken from reference TRBV2 and TRBJ1-5, is EPEVTQTPSHQVTQMGQEVILRCVPISNHLYFYWYRQILGQKVEFLVSFYNNEISEKSEIFDDQFSVERPDGSNFTLKIRSTKLEDSAMYFCASSEAGQPQHFGDGTRLSIL.

This clonotype has only one observation. This chain joins TRBV20-1 and TRBJ1-5; possibly TRBD1 for D (5 bases). The CDR3 spans 14 residues. Germline CDR1 reads DFQATT; CDR2 reads SNEGSKA (reference sequence). Trimming removed 6 bases from V and 0 bases from J, with 12 bases in between. This chain's CDR3 is CSASGTGSNQPQHF. CDR3 bases: TGCAGTGCCAGTGGGACCGGTAGCAATCAGCCCCAGCATTTT.

This clonotype was counted between two and nine times. The rearrangement joins TRBV10-3 to TRBJ1-2; the match to TRBD1 covers 8 bases. Unmatched junction bases numbered 6, after V lost 0 bases and J lost 6 bases. Germline-derived CDR1 and CDR2 are ENHRY and SYGVKD. The CDR3 length is 15 residues. In DNA, the CDR3 is TGTGCCATCAGTGAGTCAGGCAGGGGGCCGGATGGCTACACCTTC. Translation gives CAISESGRGPDGYTF.

This clonotype was picked up a small number of times. V usage is TRBV2 and J usage is TRBJ2-4; tentative D call: TRBD1 (5 bases). The V gene lost 10 bases and the J gene lost 4 bases, with 11 bases spanning the gap. The CDR3 consists of 12 residues. CDR1 and CDR2 from the germline V gene are SNHLY and FYNNEI. CDR3 in DNA: TGTGCCACCGTCGACAGTAAAAACATTCAGTACTTC. Translated, it gives CATVDSKNIQYF.

This clonotype was observed a handful of times. The chain uses TRBV5-1 and TRBJ2-2, with D possibly matching TRBD2 (6 bases). The CDR3 runs 13 residues. Trimming took off 7 bases at V and 1 base at J, with 8 bases between the two ends. The germline CDR1 and CDR2 sequences are SGHRS and YFSETQ. DNA of the CDR3: TGCGCCAGCTCGGGGGAGAACACCGGGGAGCTGTTTTTT. Translation: CASSGENTGELFF.

The rearrangement uses TRBV9 and TRBJ2-4; D is undetermined. Germline V gene sequence: CDR1 SGDLS, CDR2 YYNGEE. This CDR3 contains 14 residues. V lost 4 bases and J 1 base, leaving 9 bases between the germline ends. The CDR3 DNA reads as TGTGCCAGCAGCCCCGGACCCGCCAAAAACATTCAGTACTTC. Its protein is CASSPGPAKNIQYF.

The chain recombines TRBV20-1 with TRBJ2-7; D is unclear. The CDR3 has 13 amino acids. CDR1 is DFQATT and CDR2 is SNEGSKA in the germline V gene (reference sequence). The V end lost 3 bases, the J end lost 2 bases, and 11 bases lay between the germline ends. The chain's CDR3 is CSASRTGTYEQYF. The CDR3 coding sequence is TGCAGTGCTAGTAGGACCGGCACCTACGAGCAGTACTTC.

The CDR3, as DNA: TGTGCCAGCAAAGGGACACTGAACACCGGGGAGCTGTTTTTT. This translates into CASKGTLNTGELFF. The rearrangement uses TRBV2 and TRBJ2-2, with D tentatively TRBD1 (6 bases). Trimming left V 7 bases short and J 1 base short, with 10 bases between. The CDR3 totals 14 residues. In germline, CDR1 is SNHLY, CDR2 FYNNEI.

The chain is built from TRBV14 and TRBJ2-3; D not certain. The V gene lost 5 bases and the J gene lost 4 bases, with 10 bases spanning the gap. Per germline, CDR1 SGHDN and CDR2 FVKESK. The CDR3 extends over 13 amino acids. DNA of the CDR3: TGTGCCAGCAGCGTTTGGAATTCAGATACGCAGTATTTT. As protein: CASSVWNSDTQYF.

This clonotype has just a few counts. The chain combines TRBV6-1 with TRBJ2-7; TRBD1 or TRBD2 may be the D gene (6 bases each). V was shortened by 6 bases and J by 1 base, with 16 bases between the two germline ends. The germline gives CDR1 MNHNS, CDR2 SASEGT. The CDR3 covers 15 residues. CDR3 sequence (DNA): TGTGCCAGCAGACCCCCCGGGGGCAGATCCTACGAGCAGTACTTC. The encoded protein is CASRPPGGRSYEQYF.